What follows are 25 T cell receptor beta chains derived from one specimen sequenced in a study of T cell responses to AZD1222 COVID-19 vaccine. Sequencing used immunoSEQ multiplex PCR; TCRdb keeps in-frame clones, though not all of them. This table holds roughly 150,000 clones, about 91% found once. The input for sequencing was peripheral blood, taken on day 0 of MenACWY control vaccination. The origin of the receptors is an adult in good health.

The V and J genes are TRBV25-1 and TRBJ1-6; TRBD1 might be the D (6 bases). The germline V gene encodes CDR1 MGHDK and CDR2 SYGVNS. Trimming took off 2 bases at V and 7 bases at J, with 6 bases between the two ends. The CDR3 extends over 13 amino acids. This CDR3 reads CASSEGGNSPLHF. The DNA of the CDR3 is TGTGCCAGCAGTGAAGGGGGCAATTCACCCCTCCACTTT.

This clone was seen once. The chain links TRBV28 to TRBJ2-7; 8 positions agree with TRBD1. The germline gives CDR1 MDHEN, CDR2 SYDVKM. The length of the CDR3 is 14 residues. V shed 5 bases, J shed 0 bases, and the junction held 3 bases outside the gene matches. The CDR3 is CASSTQGASYEQYF. The CDR3 DNA is TGTGCCAGCAGTACCCAGGGGGCCTCCTACGAGCAGTACTTC.

This sequence joins TRBV10-3 and TRBJ1-1; D call uncertain. V gave up 5 bases and J gave up 4 bases, with 14 bases separating them. The germline V gene has CDR1 ENHRY and CDR2 SYGVKD. This CDR3 is 14 amino acids long. CDR3 in DNA: TGTGCCATCAGTTTCCACGAACGGGGCACTGAAGCTTTCTTT. Protein product: CAISFHERGTEAFF.

This rearrangement joins TRBV2 to TRBJ1-1; 10 bases are shared with TRBD1. V lost 7 bases, J lost 4 bases, and 9 bases stayed unmatched. The CDR3 sequence is 15 residues long. Germline CDR1 is SNHLY and CDR2 is FYNNEI. This CDR3 reads CASKKDRGEGTEAFF. The CDR3 region has the DNA TGTGCCAGCAAGAAGGACAGGGGGGAGGGCACTGAAGCTTTCTTT.

CDR3 sequence (DNA): TGTGCCAGCAGCCACCAGGGAGCGGAGACCCAGTACTTC. Protein sequence: CASSHQGAETQYF. This chain links TRBV3-1 (or the pseudogene TRBV3-2) with TRBJ2-5, with D perhaps matching TRBD1 or TRBD2 (5 bases each). The CDR3 has 13 amino acids. The germline CDR1 and CDR2 sequences are LGHDT and YNNKEL (reference sequence). Trimming stripped 3 bases from V and 5 bases from J, with 10 bases between.

The chain joins TRBV29-1 to TRBJ2-1, with D possibly called TRBD1 or TRBD2 (5 bases each). V lost 7 bases and J 0 bases, leaving 10 bases between the germline ends. This CDR3 has 13 residues. In germline, CDR1 is SQVTM, CDR2 ANQGSEA. Written as DNA, the CDR3 is TGCAGCGGAGGGACCAGCTCCTACAATGAGCAGTTCTTC. Translated, it gives CSGGTSSYNEQFF.

CDR3 DNA: TGCGCCAGCAGCCAAGAGTTCTCAGGTTCCGGCTACACCTTC. Translation gives CASSQEFSGSGYTF. The V gene is TRBV4-1, the J gene TRBJ1-2; D remains unclear. Trimming shortened V by 0 bases and J by 8 bases, and 13 bases separated the two germline ends. The germline gives CDR1 MGHRA, CDR2 YSYEKL. The CDR3 spans 14 residues.

The chain employs TRBV5-1 and TRBJ1-1; 8 bases match TRBD1. Germline assignment: CDR1 SGHRS and CDR2 YFSETQ. The junction had 6 bases not matched to a gene; V was cut back by 2 bases and J by 3 bases. CDR3 length equals 15 residues. CDR3: CASSFKTGVYTEAFF. For the CDR3, the DNA is TGCGCCAGCAGCTTCAAGACAGGGGTATACACTGAAGCTTTCTTT.

The table lists this clone with a count of one. The chain recombines TRBV28 with TRBJ2-1; 8 bases map to TRBD2. CDR1 MDHEN and CDR2 SYDVKM come from the germline V gene. V lost 4 bases and J lost 8; bases outside the gene matches: 10. This CDR3 is built from 15 residues. The CDR3 loop reads CASSSRTSHFDEQFF. The CDR3 DNA reads as TGTGCCAGCAGTTCAAGGACTAGCCACTTCGATGAGCAGTTCTTC.

The V gene is TRBV6-2 or TRBV6-3, the J gene TRBJ1-5, with 9 bases identical to TRBD1. From germline, CDR1 is MNHEY and CDR2 SVGEGT. Germline trimming cut 2 bases from V and 3 bases from J; bases unmatched to any gene: 14. The CDR3 is 19 amino acids. CDR3 protein: CASSYRPGQGSLINQPQHF. The CDR3 nucleotides are TGTGCCAGCAGTTACCGCCCGGGACAGGGCTCCCTAATCAATCAGCCCCAGCATTTT.

The V and J genes are TRBV28 and TRBJ2-5; D possibly corresponds to TRBD1 (5 bases). V lost 3 bases, J lost 2 bases, and 10 bases lay in between. Looked up from germline, CDR1 is MDHEN and CDR2 is SYDVKM. The CDR3 length is 14 residues. The CDR3 region is CASSLSGLQETQYF. In nucleotides, the CDR3 is TGTGCCAGCAGTTTGTCAGGGTTGCAAGAGACCCAGTACTTC.

Regarding this clone: This CDR3 is also generated by other DNA sequences in the sample. The chain has TRBV30 and TRBJ1-2; D ambiguous. Per germline, CDR1 GTSNPN and CDR2 SVGIG (reference sequence). The CDR3 runs to 12 residues. Trimming took 1 base from V and 5 from J, leaving 8 bases between them. The CDR3 is CAWSGGRYGYTF. CDR3 coding DNA: TGTGCCTGGAGTGGGGGAAGGTATGGCTACACCTTC.

The V and J genes are TRBV28 and TRBJ2-1; 9 bases line up with TRBD1. Per the germline V gene, CDR1 is MDHEN and CDR2 is SYDVKM. This CDR3 region has 12 residues. With V trimmed by 2 bases and J by 10 bases, 0 bases remained unmatched. CDR3 DNA sequence: TGTGCCAGCAGTTTAGGACAGGGGGAGCAGTTCTTC. Its protein product is CASSLGQGEQFF.

This chain uses TRBV29-1 with TRBJ2-7, with no clear D. The CDR3 runs to 12 residues. The V end was cut by 6 bases, the J end by 3 bases, with 12 bases between. CDR1 SQVTM and CDR2 ANQGSEA come from the germline V gene. In nucleotides, the CDR3 is TGCAGCGTCGGCCGCGCCAACTACGAGCAGTACTTC. It yields the protein CSVGRANYEQYF.

The genes are TRBV4-1 and TRBJ1-2; D might be TRBD1 (5 bases). Germline V gene data show CDR1 as MGHRA and CDR2 as YSYEKL. Trimming cost V 0 bases and J 5 bases, with 13 bases left between them. This CDR3 is built from 15 residues. The CDR3 loop is CASSQDFQGLYGYTF. CDR3 sequence (DNA): TGCGCCAGCAGCCAAGATTTCCAGGGTTTATATGGCTACACCTTC.

The chain is built from TRBV5-4 and TRBJ2-1; 10 nucleotides match TRBD1. CDR3 length equals 17 residues. Looked up from germline, CDR1 is SGHNT and CDR2 is YYREEE (reference sequence). V shed 3 bases and J 6 bases; nucleotides not matched to a gene: 12. The CDR3 bases are TGTGCCAGCAGCTCGGGGACAGGGGCTCAGTGGACCAATGAGCAGTTCTTC. Translating it yields CASSSGTGAQWTNEQFF.

This chain uses TRBV9 with TRBJ1-2; D gene unclear. The germline CDR1 and CDR2 sequences are SGDLS and YYNGEE. Deletions cut 3 bases from V and 4 bases from J, with 13 bases between. This CDR3 contains 14 residues. CDR3 sequence reads: CASSDLPRPYGYTF. The CDR3 DNA follows: TGTGCCAGCAGCGATCTTCCCAGACCCTATGGCTACACCTTC.

The V call is TRBV7-2, the J call TRBJ2-7, with D perhaps TRBD2 (5 bases). Germline V CDR1 and CDR2: SGHTA, FQGNSA. The CDR3 has 14 amino acids. V was clipped by 1 base and J by 1 base, with 8 bases between them. The CDR3 DNA follows: TGTGCCAGCAGCTTAGGGATAGCGTCCTACGAGCAGTACTTC. It encodes CASSLGIASYEQYF.

The rearrangement joins TRBV6-5 to TRBJ1-1, with D tentatively TRBD1 (5 bases). The germline V gene encodes CDR1 MNHEY and CDR2 SVGAGI. This CDR3 contains 14 residues. Deletions cut 3 bases from V and 5 bases from J, with 13 bases between. The CDR3 protein is CASSYVRVGTEAFF. The CDR3 DNA reads as TGTGCCAGCAGTTATGTCAGGGTTGGTACTGAAGCTTTCTTT.

The V and J genes are TRBV5-4 and TRBJ1-1; D not certain. Germline V gene sequence: CDR1 SGHNT, CDR2 YYREEE (reference sequence). The CDR3 covers 13 residues. Trimming cost V 5 bases and J 5 bases, with 13 bases left between them. In DNA form, the CDR3 reads TGTGCCAGCAGGTTCTCCGGGGAAACTGAAGCTTTCTTT. Protein: CASRFSGETEAFF.

V gene TRBV29-1 combines with J gene TRBJ2-2, with D uncertain. Trimming took off 5 bases at V and 2 bases at J, with 9 bases between the two ends. This CDR3 spans 13 amino acids. CDR1 and CDR2 from the germline V gene are SQVTM and ANQGSEA. The DNA for the CDR3 is TGCAGCGTTTATACACGAAACACCGGGGAGCTGTTTTTT. It yields the protein CSVYTRNTGELFF.

The rearrangement joins TRBV7-2 to TRBJ1-4; D possibly corresponds to TRBD1 (6 bases). Trimming cost V 4 bases and J 8 bases, with 17 bases left between them. This CDR3 is built from 15 residues. Germline V lookup: CDR1 SGHTA, CDR2 FQGNSA. This CDR3 reads CASSSRPGAREKLFF. CDR3 DNA sequence: TGTGCCAGCAGCTCCCGGCCAGGGGCGAGAGAAAAACTGTTTTTT. The variable domain in full, with the rest retrieved from reference TRBV7-2 and TRBJ1-4, is GAGVSQSPSNKVTEKGKDVELRCDPISGHTALYWYRQSLGQGLEFLIYFQGNSAPDKSGLPSDRFSAERTGGSVSTLTIQRTQQEDSAVYLCASSSRPGAREKLFFGSGTQLSVL.

The chain carries TRBV7-2 and TRBJ2-2, with 8 nucleotides matching TRBD1. The ends lost 1 base at V and 7 bases at J; junction bases unmatched: 8. The CDR3 loop spans 16 amino acids. From germline, CDR1 is SGHTA and CDR2 FQGNSA. CDR3 sequence (DNA): TGTGCCAGCAGCTTAGAGCCGCAGGGGGCGAACGGGGAGCTGTTTTTT. Translation: CASSLEPQGANGELFF.

This clone was seen a handful of times. The chain joins TRBV6-2 or TRBV6-3 to TRBJ2-3; 8 nucleotides line up with TRBD2. The CDR3 contains 14 residues. Germline V gene lookup returns CDR1 MNHEY and CDR2 SVGEGT. Trimming removed 2 bases from V and 2 bases from J; junction bases left unmatched: 0. The CDR3 nucleotides read TGTGCCAGCAGTTACGGACTAGCCACAGATACGCAGTATTTT. The encoded protein is CASSYGLATDTQYF.

The count of this clone is one. This chain joins TRBV7-2 and TRBJ2-7; 9 positions match TRBD2. The germline V gene has CDR1 SGHTA and CDR2 FQGNSA. V shed 5 bases and J 3 bases; nucleotides not matched to a gene: 5. This CDR3 spans 14 amino acids. The DNA for the CDR3 is TGTGCCAGCAGCCTTAGCGGGAGTTTCTACGAGCAGTACTTC. It translates to CASSLSGSFYEQYF.